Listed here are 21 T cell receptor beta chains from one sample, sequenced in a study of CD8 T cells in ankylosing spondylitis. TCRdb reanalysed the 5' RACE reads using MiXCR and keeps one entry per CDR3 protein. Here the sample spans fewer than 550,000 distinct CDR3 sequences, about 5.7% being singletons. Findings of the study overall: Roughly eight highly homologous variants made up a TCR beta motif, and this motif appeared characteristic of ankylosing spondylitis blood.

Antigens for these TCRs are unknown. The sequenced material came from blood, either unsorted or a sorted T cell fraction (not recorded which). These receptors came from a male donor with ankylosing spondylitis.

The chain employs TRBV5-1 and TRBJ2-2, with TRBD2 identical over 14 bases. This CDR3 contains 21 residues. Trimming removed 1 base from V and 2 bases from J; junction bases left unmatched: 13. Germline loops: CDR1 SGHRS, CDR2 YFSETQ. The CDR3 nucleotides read TGCGCCAGCAGCTTGCCCCTTTCGACTAGCGGGGGGGTTTCCAACACCGGGGAGCTGTTTTTT. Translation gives CASSLPLSTSGGVSNTGELFF.

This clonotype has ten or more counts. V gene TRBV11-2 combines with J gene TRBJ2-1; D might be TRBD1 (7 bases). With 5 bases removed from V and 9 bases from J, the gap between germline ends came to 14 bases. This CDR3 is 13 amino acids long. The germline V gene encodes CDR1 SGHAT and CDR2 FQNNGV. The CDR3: CASSAGQEGEQFF. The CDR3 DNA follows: TGTGCCAGCAGCGCCGGACAGGAGGGTGAGCAGTTCTTC.

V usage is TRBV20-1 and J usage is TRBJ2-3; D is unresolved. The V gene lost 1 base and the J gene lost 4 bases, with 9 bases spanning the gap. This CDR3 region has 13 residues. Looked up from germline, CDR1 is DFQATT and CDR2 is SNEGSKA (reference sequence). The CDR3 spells CSARGDRPDTQYF. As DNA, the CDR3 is TGCAGTGCTAGAGGGGATAGACCAGATACGCAGTATTTT.

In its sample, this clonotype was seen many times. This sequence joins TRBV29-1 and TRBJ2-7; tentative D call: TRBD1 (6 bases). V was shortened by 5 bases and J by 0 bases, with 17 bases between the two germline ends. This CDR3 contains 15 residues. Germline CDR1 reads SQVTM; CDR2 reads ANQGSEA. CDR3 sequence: CSVYLDSKPSYEQYF. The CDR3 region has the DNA TGCAGCGTTTATCTGGACAGTAAACCCTCCTACGAGCAGTACTTC.

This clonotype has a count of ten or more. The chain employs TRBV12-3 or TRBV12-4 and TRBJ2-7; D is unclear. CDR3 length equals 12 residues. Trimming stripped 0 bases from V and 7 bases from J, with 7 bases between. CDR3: CASSLARLEQYF. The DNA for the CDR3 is TGTGCCAGCAGTTTAGCAAGACTTGAGCAGTACTTC.

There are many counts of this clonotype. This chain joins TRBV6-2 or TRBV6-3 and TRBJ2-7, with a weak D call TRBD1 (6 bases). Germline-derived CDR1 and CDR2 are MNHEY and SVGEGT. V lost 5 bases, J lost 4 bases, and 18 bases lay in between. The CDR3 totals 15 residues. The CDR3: CASSRARGGGYEQYF. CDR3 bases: TGTGCCAGCAGTCGCGCCAGGGGCGGTGGATACGAGCAGTACTTC.

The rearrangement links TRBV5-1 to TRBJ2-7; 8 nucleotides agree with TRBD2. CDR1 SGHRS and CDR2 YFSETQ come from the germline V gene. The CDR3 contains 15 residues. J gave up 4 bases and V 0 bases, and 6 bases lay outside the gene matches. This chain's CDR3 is CASSLGREGQYEQYF. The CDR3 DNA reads TGCGCCAGCAGCTTGGGACGGGAGGGCCAGTACGAGCAGTACTTC.

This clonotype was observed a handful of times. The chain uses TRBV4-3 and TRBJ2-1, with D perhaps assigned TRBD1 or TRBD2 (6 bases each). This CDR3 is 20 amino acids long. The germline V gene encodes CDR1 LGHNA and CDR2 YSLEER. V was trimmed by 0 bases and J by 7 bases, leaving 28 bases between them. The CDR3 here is CASSQDVVGAIRGPSNEQFF. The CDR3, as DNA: TGCGCCAGCAGCCAAGATGTGGTGGGTGCTATCCGGGGGCCCTCAAATGAGCAGTTCTTC.

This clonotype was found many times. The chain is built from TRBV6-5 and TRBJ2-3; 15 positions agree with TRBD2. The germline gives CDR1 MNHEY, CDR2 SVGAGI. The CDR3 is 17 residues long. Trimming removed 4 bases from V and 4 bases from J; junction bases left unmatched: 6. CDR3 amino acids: CASSWGTSGRNSDTQYF. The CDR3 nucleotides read TGTGCCAGCAGTTGGGGGACTAGCGGGAGGAATTCAGATACGCAGTATTTT.

Here the CDR3 DNA reads TGTGCCAGCAGAGGCCCCGGGACAGCTTTCTATGGCTACACCTTC. The encoded protein is CASRGPGTAFYGYTF. This chain links TRBV6-2 or TRBV6-3 with TRBJ1-2, with 7 bases identical to TRBD1. The CDR3 has 15 residues. CDR1 and CDR2 from the germline V gene are MNHEY and SVGEGT. V was clipped by 6 bases and J by 4 bases; unmatched bases: 11.

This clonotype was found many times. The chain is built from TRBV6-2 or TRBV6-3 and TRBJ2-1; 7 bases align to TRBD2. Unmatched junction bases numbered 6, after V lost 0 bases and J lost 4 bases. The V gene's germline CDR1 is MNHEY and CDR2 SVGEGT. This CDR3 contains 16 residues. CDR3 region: CASSYSRASGYNEQFF. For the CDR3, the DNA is TGTGCCAGCAGTTACTCCAGGGCTAGCGGTTACAATGAGCAGTTCTTC.

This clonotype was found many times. In DNA form, the CDR3 reads TGCAGTGGACAGACGAACACCGGGGAGCTGTTTTTT. Protein product: CSGQTNTGELFF. The chain employs TRBV20-1 and TRBJ2-2; D is perhaps TRBD1 (5 bases). This CDR3 contains 12 residues. CDR1 is DFQATT, CDR2 SNEGSKA, per germline (reference sequence). V gave up 7 bases and J gave up 0 bases, with 6 bases separating them.

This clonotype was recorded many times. The DNA for the CDR3 is TGCAGTGCTAGAGATGGGGGACAGGGGGATGGCTACACCTTC. Protein: CSARDGGQGDGYTF. The chain combines TRBV20-1 with TRBJ1-2; 11 nucleotides agree with TRBD1. Germline trimming cut 0 bases from V and 6 bases from J; bases unmatched to any gene: 3. CDR1 is DFQATT, CDR2 SNEGSKA, per germline (reference sequence). The CDR3 is made up of 14 amino acids.

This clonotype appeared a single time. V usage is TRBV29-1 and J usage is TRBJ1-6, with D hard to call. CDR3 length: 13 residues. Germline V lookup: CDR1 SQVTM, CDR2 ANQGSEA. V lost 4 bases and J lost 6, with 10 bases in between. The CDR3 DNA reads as TGCAGCGTTGGGACGGCCGGTAATTCACCCCTCCACTTT. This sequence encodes CSVGTAGNSPLHF.

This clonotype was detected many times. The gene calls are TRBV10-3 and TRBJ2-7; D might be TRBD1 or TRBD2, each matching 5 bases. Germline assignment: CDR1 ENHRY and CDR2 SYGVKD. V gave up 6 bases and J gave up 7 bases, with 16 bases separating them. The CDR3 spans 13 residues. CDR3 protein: CAIRTPGPSEQYF. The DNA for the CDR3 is TGTGCCATCAGGACCCCGGGACCAAGTGAGCAGTACTTC.

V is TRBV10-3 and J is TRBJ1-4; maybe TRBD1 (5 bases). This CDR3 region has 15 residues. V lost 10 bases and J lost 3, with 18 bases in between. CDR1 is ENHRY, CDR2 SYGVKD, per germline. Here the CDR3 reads CATSTAGTPNEKLFF. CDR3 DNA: TGTGCCACCTCGACTGCTGGGACCCCTAATGAAAAACTGTTTTTT.

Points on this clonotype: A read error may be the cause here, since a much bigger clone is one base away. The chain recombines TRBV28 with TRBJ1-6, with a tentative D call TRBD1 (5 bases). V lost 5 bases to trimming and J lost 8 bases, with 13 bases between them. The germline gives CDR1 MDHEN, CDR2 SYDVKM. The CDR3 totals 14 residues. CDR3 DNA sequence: TGTGCCAGCAGTGAACGGGGGTTCGATTCACCCCTCCACTTT. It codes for CASSERGFDSPLHF.

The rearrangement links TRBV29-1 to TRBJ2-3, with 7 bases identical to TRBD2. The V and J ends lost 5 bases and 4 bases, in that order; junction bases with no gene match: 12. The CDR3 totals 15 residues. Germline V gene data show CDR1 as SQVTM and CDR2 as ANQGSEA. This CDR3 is CSVSVGGRAADTQYF. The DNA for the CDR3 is TGCAGCGTTAGTGTCGGGGGGAGGGCCGCAGATACGCAGTATTTT.

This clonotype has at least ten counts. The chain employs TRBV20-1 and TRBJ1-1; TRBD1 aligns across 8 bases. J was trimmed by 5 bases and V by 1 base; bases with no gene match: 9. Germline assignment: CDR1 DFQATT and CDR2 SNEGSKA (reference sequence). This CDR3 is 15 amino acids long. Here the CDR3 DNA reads TGCAGTGCTAGAGCCGAAGGACAGGGAAAAACTGAAGCTTTCTTT. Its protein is CSARAEGQGKTEAFF.

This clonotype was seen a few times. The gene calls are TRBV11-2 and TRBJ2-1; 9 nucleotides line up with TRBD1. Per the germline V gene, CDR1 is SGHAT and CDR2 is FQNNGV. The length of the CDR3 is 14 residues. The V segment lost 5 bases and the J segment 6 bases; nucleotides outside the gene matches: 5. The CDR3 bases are TGTGCCAGCAGCCCGCGGACAGGGGCCAATGAGCAGTTCTTC. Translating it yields CASSPRTGANEQFF.

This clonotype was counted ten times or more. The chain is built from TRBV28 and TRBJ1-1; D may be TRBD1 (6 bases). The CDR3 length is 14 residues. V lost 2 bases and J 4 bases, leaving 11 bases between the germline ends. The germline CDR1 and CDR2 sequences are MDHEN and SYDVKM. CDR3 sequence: CASSLTRGATEAFF. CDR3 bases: TGTGCCAGCAGTTTAACCCGGGGGGCCACTGAAGCTTTCTTT. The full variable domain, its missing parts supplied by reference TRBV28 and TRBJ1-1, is DVKVTQSSRYLVKRTGEKVFLECVQDMDHENMFWYRQDPGLGLRLIYFSYDVKMKEKGDIPEGYSVSREKKERFSLILESASTNQTSMYLCASSLTRGATEAFFGQGTRLTVV.